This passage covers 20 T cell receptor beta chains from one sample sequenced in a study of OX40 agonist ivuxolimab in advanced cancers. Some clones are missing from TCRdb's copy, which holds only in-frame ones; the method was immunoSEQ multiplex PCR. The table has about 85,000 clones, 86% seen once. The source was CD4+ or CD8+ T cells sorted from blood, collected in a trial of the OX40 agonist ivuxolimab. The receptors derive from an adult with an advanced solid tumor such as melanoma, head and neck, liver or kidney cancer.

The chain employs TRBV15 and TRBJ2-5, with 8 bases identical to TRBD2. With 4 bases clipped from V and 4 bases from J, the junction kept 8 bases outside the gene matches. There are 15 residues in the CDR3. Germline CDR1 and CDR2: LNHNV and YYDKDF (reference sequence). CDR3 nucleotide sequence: TGTGCCACCAGCACTTTTAGCGGGGTTCGAGAGACCCAGTACTTC. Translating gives CATSTFSGVRETQYF.

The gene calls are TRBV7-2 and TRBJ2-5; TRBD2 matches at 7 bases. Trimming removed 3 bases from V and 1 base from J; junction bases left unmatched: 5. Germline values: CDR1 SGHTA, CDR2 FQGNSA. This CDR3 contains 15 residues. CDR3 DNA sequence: TGTGCCAGCAGCTTTTTAGCGGGCAGCCAAGAGACCCAGTACTTC. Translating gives CASSFLAGSQETQYF.

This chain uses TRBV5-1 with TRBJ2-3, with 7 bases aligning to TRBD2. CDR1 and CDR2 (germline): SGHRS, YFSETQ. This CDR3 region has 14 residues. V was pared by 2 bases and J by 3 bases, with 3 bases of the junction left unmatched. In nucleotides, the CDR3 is TGCGCCAGCAGCTTAGACGGGGGGACAGATACGCAGTATTTT. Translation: CASSLDGGTDTQYF. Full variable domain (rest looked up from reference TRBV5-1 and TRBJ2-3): KAGVTQTPRYLIKTRGQQVTLSCSPISGHRSVSWYQQTPGQGLQFLFEYFSETQRNKGNFPGRFSGRQFSNSRSEMNVSTLELGDSALYLCASSLDGGTDTQYFGPGTRLTVL.

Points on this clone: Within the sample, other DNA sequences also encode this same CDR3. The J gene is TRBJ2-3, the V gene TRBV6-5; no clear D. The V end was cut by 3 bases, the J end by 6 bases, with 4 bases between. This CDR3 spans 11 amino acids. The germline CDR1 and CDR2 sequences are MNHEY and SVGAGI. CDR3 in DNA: TGTGCCAGCAGTTATGGGGATACGCAGTATTTT. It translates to CASSYGDTQYF.

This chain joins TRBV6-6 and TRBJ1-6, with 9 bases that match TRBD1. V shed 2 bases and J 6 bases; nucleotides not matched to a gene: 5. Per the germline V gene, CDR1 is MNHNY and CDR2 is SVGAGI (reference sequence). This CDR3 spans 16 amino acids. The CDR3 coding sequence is TGTGCCAGCAGTTACGGTGCGGGACAGGGTAATTCACCCCTCCACTTT. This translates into CASSYGAGQGNSPLHF.

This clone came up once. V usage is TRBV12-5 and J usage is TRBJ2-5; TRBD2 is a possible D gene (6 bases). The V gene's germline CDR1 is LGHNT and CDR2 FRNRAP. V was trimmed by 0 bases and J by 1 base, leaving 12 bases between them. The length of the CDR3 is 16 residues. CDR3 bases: TGTGCTAGTGGTTTGGTACGGAGGGCCGGCCAAGAGACCCAGTACTTC. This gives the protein CASGLVRRAGQETQYF.

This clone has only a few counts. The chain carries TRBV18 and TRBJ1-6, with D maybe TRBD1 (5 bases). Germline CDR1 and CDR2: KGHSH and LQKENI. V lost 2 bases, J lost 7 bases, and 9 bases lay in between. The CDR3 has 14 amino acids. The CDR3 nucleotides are TGTGCCAGCTCACCAGCGGGGGGGAATTCACCCCTCCACTTT. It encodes CASSPAGGNSPLHF.

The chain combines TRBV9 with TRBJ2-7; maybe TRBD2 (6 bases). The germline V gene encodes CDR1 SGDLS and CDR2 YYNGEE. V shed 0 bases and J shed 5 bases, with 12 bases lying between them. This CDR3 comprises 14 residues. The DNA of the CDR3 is TGTGCCAGCAGCGTAGTTGGAGGGTCCCACGAGCAGTACTTC. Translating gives CASSVVGGSHEQYF.

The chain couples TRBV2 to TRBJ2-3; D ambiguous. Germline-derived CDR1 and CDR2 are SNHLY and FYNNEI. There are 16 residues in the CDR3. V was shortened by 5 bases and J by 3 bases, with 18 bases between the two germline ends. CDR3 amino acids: CASSRTRLRSTDTQYF. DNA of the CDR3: TGTGCCAGCAGTAGGACCCGACTTCGTTCGACAGATACGCAGTATTTT.

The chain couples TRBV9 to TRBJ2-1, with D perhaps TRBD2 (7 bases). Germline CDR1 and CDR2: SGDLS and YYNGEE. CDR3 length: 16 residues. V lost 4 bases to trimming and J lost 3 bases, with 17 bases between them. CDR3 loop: CASSPTPGGDYNEQFF. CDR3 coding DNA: TGTGCCAGCAGCCCCACCCCGGGGGGCGACTACAATGAGCAGTTCTTC.

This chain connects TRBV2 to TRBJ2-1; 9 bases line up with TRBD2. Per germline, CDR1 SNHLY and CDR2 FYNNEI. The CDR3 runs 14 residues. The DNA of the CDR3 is TGTGCTGGAGGGGCTAGCGGGACCTACAATGAGCAGTTCTTC. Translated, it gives CAGGASGTYNEQFF.

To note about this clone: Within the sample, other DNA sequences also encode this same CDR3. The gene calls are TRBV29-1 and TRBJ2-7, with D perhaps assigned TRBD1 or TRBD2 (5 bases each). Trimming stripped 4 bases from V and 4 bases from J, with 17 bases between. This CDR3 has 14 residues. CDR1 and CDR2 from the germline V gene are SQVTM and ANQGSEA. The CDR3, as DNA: TGCAGCGTTGGCAGGGACCGATCCTCTTACGAGCAGTACTTC. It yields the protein CSVGRDRSSYEQYF.

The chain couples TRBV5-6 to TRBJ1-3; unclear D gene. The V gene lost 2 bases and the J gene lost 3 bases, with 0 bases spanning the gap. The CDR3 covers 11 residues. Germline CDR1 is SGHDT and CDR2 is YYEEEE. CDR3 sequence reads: CASSFGNTIYF. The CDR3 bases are TGTGCCAGCAGCTTTGGAAACACCATATATTTT. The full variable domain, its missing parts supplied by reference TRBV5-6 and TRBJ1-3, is DAGVTQSPTHLIKTRGQQVTLRCSPKSGHDTVSWYQQALGQGPQFIFQYYEEEERQRGNFPDRFSGHQFPNYSSELNVNALLLGDSALYLCASSFGNTIYFGEGSWLTVV.

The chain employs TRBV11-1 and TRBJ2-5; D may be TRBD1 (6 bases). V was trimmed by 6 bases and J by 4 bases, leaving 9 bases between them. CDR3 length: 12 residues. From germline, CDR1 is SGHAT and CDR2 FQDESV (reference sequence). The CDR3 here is CASSQGGETQYF. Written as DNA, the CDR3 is TGTGCCAGCAGTCAAGGGGGAGAGACCCAGTACTTC.

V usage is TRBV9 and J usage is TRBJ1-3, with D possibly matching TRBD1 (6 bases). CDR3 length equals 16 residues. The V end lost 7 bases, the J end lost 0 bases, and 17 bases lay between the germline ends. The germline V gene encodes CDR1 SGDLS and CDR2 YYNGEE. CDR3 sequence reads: CASGPNRASSGNTIYF. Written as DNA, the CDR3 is TGTGCCAGCGGGCCCAACAGGGCCTCCTCTGGAAACACCATATATTTT.

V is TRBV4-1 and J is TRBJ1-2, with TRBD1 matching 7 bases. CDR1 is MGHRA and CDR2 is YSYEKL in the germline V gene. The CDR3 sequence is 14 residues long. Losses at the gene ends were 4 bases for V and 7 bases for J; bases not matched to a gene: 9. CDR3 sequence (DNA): TGCGCCAGCAGCCTCAGACAGGGCTTTGGTGGCTACACCTTC. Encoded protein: CASSLRQGFGGYTF.

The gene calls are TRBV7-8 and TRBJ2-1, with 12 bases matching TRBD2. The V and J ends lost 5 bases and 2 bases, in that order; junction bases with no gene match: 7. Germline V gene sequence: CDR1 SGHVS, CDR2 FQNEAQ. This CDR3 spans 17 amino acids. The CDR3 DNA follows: TGTGCCAGCAGCCGACGACTAGCGGGGGCAACCTACAATGAGCAGTTCTTC. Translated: CASSRRLAGATYNEQFF.

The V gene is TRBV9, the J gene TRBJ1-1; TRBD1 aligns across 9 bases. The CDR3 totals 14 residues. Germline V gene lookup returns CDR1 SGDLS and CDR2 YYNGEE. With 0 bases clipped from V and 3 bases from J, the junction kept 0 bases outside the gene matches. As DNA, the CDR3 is TGTGCCAGCAGCGTAGGACAGGGGGACACTGAAGCTTTCTTT. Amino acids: CASSVGQGDTEAFF.

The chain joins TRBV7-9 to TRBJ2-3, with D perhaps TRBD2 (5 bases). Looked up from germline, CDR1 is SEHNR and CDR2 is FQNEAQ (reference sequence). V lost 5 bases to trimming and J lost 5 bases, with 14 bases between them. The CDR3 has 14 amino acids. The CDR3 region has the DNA TGTGCCAGCAGCCATACTAGTTCAGGAGATACGCAGTATTTT. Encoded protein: CASSHTSSGDTQYF.

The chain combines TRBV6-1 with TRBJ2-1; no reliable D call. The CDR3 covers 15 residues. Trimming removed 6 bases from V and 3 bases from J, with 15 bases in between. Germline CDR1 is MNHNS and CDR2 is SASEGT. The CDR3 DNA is TGTGCCAGCAGGGTAGCCCTATCCCTCTACAATGAGCAGTTCTTC. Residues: CASRVALSLYNEQFF.